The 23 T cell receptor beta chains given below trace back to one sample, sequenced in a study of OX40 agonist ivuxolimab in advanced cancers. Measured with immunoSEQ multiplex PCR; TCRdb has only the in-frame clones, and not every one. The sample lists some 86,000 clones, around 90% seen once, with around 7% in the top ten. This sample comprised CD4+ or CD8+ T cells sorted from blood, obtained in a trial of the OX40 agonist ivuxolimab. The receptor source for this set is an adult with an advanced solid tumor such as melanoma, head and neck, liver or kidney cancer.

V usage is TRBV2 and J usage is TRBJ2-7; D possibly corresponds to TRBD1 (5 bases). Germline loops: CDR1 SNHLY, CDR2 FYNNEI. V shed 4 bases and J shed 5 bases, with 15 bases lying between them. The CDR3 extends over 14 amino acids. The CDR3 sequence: CASSVTGATHEQYF. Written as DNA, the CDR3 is TGTGCCAGCAGTGTTACAGGCGCAACCCACGAGCAGTACTTC.

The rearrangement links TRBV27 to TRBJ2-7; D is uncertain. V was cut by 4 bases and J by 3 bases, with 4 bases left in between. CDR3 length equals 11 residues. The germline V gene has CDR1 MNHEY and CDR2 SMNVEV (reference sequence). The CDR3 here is CASSSYYEQYF. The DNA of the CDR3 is TGTGCCAGCAGTTCCTACTACGAGCAGTACTTC.

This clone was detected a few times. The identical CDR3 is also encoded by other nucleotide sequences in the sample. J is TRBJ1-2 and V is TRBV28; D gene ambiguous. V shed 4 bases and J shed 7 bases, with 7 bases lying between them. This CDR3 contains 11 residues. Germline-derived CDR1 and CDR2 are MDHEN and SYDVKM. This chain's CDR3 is CASSSLSGYTF. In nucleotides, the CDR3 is TGTGCCAGCAGTTCCCTGAGTGGCTACACCTTC.

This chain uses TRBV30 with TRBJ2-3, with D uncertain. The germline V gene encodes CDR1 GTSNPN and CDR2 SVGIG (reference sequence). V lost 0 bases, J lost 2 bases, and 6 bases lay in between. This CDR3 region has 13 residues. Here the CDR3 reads CAWSVGTTDTQYF. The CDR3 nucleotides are TGTGCCTGGAGTGTAGGAACCACAGATACGCAGTATTTT.

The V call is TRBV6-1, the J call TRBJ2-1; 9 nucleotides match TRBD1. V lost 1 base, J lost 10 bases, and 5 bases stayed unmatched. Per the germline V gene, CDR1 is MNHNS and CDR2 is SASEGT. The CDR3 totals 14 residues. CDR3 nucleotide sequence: TGTGCCAGCAGTGAAGGACAGGGGGTTTGGGAGCAGTTCTTC. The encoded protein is CASSEGQGVWEQFF.

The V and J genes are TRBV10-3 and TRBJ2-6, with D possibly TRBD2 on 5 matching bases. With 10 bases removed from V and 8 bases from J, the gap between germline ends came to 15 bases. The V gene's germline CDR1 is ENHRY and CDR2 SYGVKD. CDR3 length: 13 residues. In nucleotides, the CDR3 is TGTGCCACCTCCAAAGCCGGGACCAACGTCCTGACTTTC. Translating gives CATSKAGTNVLTF.

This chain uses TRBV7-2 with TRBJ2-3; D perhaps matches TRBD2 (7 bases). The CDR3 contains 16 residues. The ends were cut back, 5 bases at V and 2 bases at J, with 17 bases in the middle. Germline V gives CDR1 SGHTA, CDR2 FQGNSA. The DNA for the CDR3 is TGTGCCAGCAGCGTTTGGGGGGGCTACCCCACAGATACGCAGTATTTT. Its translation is CASSVWGGYPTDTQYF.

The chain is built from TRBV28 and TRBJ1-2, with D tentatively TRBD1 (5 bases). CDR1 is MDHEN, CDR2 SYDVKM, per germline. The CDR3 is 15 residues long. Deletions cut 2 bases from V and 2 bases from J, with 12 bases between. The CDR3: CASSLGGALNYGYTF. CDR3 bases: TGTGCCAGCAGTTTAGGAGGGGCCCTAAACTATGGCTACACCTTC.

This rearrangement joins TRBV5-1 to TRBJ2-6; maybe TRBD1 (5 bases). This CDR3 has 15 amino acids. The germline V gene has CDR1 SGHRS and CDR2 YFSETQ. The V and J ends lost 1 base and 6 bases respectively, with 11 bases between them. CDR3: CASSLMQGTANVLTF. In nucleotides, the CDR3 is TGCGCCAGCAGCTTGATGCAGGGTACGGCCAACGTCCTGACTTTC.

The CDR3 is CASSLGGSFTGELFF. DNA for the CDR3: TGCGCCAGCAGCTTGGGTGGGAGCTTCACCGGGGAGCTGTTTTTT. V is TRBV5-1 and J is TRBJ2-2, with D tentatively TRBD2 (5 bases). The length of the CDR3 is 15 residues. The V gene's germline CDR1 is SGHRS and CDR2 YFSETQ. The ends were cut back, 0 bases at V and 4 bases at J, with 10 bases in the middle.

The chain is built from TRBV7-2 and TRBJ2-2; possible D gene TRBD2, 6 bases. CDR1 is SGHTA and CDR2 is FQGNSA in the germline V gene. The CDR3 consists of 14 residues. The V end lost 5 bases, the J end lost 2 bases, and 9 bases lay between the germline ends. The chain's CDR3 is CASSRGLNTGELFF. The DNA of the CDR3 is TGTGCCAGCAGCAGAGGACTAAACACCGGGGAGCTGTTTTTT. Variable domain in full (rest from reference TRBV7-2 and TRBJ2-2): GAGVSQSPSNKVTEKGKDVELRCDPISGHTALYWYRQSLGQGLEFLIYFQGNSAPDKSGLPSDRFSAERTGGSVSTLTIQRTQQEDSAVYLCASSRGLNTGELFFGEGSRLTVL.

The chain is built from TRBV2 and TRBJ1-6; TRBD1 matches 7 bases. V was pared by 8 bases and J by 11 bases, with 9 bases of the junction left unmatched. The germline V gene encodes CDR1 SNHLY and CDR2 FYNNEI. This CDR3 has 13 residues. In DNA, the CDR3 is TGTGCCAGCCAAAACAGGGGTTGGGCACCCCTCCACTTT. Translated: CASQNRGWAPLHF. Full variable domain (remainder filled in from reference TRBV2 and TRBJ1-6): EPEVTQTPSHQVTQMGQEVILRCVPISNHLYFYWYRQILGQKVEFLVSFYNNEISEKSEIFDDQFSVERPDGSNFTLKIRSTKLEDSAMYFCASQNRGWAPLHFGNGTRLTVT.

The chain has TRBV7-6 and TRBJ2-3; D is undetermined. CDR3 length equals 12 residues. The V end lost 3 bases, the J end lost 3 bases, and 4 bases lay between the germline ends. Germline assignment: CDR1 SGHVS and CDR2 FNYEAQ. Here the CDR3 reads CASSFRTDTQYF. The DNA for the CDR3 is TGTGCCAGCAGCTTTCGAACAGATACGCAGTATTTT.

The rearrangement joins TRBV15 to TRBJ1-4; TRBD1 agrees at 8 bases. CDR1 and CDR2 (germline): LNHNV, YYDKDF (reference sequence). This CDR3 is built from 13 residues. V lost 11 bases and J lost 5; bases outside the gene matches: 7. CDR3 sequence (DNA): TGTGCCTCGCAGACAGGGGTGAATGAAAAACTGTTTTTT. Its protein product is CASQTGVNEKLFF.

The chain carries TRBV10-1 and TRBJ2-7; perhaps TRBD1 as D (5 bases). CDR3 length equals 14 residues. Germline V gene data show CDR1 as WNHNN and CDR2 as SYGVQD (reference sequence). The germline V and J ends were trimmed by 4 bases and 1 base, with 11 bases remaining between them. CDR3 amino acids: CASSVSAGSYEQYF. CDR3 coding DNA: TGCGCCAGCAGTGTATCGGCAGGGTCCTACGAGCAGTACTTC.

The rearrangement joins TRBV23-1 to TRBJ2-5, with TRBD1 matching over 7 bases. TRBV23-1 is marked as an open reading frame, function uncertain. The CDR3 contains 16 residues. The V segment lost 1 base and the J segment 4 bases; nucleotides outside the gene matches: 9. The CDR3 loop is CASSQYFGTVRETQYF. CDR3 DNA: TGCGCCAGCAGTCAATACTTCGGGACAGTACGAGAGACCCAGTACTTC.

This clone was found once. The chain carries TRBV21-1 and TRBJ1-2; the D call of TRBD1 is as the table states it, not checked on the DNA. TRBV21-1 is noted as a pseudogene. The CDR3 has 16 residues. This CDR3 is CASSKGAGPLNYGYTF. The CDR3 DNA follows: TGTGCCAGCAGCAAAGGGGCAGGCCCCCTGAACTATGGCTACACCTTC.

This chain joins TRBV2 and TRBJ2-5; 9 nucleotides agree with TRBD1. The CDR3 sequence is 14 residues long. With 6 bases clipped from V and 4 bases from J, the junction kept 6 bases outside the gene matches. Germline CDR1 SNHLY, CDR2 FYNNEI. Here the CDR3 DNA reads TGTGCCAGCAGGTCGGGGACAGGGTTAGAGACCCAGTACTTC. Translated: CASRSGTGLETQYF.

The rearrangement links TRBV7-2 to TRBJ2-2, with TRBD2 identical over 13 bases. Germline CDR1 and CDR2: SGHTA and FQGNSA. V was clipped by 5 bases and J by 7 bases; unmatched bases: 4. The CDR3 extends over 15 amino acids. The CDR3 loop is CASSGTSGTNGELFF. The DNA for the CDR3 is TGTGCCAGCAGCGGGACTAGCGGGACGAACGGGGAGCTGTTTTTT.

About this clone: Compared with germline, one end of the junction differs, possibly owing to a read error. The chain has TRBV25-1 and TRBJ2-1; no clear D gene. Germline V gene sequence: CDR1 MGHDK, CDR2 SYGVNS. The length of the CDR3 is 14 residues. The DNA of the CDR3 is TGTGCCAGCACTGAAAGTTGGGAAAAAAATGAGCAGTTCTTC. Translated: CASTESWEKNEQFF. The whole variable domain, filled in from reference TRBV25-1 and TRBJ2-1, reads EADIYQTPRYLVIGTGKKITLECSQTMGHDKMYWYQQDPGMELHLIHYSYGVNSTEKGDLSSESTVSRIRTEHFPLTLESARPSHTSQYLCASTESWEKNEQFFGPGTRLTVL.

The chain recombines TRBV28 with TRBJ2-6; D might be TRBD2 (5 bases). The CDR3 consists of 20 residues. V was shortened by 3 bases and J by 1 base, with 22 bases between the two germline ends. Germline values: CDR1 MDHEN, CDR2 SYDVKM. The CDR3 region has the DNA TGTGCCAGCAGTTTCCCTTGGTCCACTAGTCTCTCGTCTGGGGCCAACGTCCTGACTTTC. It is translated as CASSFPWSTSLSSGANVLTF.

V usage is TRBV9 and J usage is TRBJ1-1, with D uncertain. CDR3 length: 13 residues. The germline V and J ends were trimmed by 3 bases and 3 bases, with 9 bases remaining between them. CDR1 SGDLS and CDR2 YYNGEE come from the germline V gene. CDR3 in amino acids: CASSAHGDTEAFF. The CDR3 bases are TGTGCCAGCAGCGCCCACGGAGACACTGAAGCTTTCTTT.

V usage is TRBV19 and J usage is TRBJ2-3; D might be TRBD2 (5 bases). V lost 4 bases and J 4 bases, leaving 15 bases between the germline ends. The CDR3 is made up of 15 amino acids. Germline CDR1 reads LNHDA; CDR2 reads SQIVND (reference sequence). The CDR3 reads CASSTPGPGADTQYF. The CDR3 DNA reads TGTGCCAGTAGTACCCCGGGCCCCGGGGCAGATACGCAGTATTTT. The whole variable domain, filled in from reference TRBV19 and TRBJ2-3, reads DGGITQSPKYLFRKEGQNVTLSCEQNLNHDAMYWYRQDPGQGLRLIYYSQIVNDFQKGDIAEGYSVSREKKESFPLTVTSAQKNPTAFYLCASSTPGPGADTQYFGPGTRLTVL.